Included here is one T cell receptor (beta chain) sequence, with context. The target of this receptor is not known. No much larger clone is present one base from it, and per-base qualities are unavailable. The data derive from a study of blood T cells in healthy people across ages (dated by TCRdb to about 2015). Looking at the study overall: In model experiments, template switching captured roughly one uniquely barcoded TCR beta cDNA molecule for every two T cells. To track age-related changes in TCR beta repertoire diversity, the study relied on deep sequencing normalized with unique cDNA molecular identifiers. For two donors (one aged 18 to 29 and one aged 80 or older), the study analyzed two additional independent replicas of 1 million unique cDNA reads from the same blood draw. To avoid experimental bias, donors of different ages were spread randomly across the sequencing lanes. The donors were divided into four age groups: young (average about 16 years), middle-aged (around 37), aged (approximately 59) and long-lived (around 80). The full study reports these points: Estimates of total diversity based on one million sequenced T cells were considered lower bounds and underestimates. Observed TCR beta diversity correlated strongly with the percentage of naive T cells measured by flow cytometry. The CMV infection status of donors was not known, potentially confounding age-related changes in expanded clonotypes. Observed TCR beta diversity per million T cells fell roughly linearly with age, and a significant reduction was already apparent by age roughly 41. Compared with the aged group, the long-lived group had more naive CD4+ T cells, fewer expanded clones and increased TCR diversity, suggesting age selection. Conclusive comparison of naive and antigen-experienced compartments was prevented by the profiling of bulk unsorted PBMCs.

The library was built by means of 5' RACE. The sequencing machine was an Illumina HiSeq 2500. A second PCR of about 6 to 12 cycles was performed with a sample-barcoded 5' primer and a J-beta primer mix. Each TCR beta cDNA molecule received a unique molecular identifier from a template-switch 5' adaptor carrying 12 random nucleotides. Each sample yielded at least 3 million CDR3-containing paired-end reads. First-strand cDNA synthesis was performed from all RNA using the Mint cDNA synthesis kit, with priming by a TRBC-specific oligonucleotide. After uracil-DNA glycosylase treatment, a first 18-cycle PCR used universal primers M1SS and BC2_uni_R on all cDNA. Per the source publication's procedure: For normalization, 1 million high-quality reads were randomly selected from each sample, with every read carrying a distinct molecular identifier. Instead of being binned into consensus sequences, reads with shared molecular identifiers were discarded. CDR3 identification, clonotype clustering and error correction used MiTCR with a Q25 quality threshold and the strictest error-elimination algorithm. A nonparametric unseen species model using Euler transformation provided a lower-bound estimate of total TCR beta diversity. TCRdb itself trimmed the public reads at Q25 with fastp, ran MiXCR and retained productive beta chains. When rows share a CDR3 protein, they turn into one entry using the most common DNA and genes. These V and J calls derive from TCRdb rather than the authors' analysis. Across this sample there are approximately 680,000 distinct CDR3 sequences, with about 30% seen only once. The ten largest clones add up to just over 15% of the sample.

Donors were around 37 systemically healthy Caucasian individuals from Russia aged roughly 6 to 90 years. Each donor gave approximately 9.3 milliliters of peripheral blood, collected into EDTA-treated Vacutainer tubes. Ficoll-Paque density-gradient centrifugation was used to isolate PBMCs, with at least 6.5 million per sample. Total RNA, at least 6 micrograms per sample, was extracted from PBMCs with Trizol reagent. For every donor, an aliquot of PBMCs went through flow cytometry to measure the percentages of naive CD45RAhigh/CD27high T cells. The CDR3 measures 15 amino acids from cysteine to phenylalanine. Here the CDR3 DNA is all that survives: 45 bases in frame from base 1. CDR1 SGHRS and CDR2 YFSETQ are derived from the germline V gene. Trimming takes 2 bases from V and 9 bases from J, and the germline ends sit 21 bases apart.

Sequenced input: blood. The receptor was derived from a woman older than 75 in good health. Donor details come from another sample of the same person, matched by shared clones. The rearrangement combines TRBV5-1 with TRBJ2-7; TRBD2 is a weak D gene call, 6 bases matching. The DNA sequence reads TGCGCCAGCAGCTTAACTAGCAGGGAACCTGGCGGGCAGTACTTC. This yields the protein CASSLTSREPGGQYF.